A selection of T cell receptor beta chains follows, all from one sample in a study of blood T cell repertoires in COVID-19. Sequenced by immunoSEQ multiplex PCR; TCRdb stores in-frame clones only, minus some. The sample contains roughly 49,000 clones, roughly 91% of which appear only once. The sequencing sample was made of peripheral blood. Receptors were obtained from a man between 45 and 60 years old with active COVID-19. The CDR3 runs from the conserved cysteine through the conserved F or W. D genes are given only for firm matches. Not every row has a clone size; where given, it reads once, few, many or a size class.

j_call	clone_size	v_call	d_call	cdr3_nt	cdr3_aa
TRBJ1-1	NA	TRBV5-1	TRBD1	TGCGCCAGCAGCGACAGGGGCGCCATGAACACTGAAGCTTTCTTT	CASSDRGAMNTEAFF
TRBJ2-3	once	TRBV18	TRBD1	TGTGCCAGCTCACGCACCCGAGGGACAGGGTCGGATACGCAGTATTTT	CASSRTRGTGSDTQYF
TRBJ2-1	NA	TRBV12-3/TRBV12-4	NA	TGTGCCAGCAGAAGCTCGGCGGGTGAGCAGTTCTTC	CASRSSAGEQFF
TRBJ2-7	NA	TRBV6-5	NA	TGTGCCACGGACTACCAGACCTACGAGCAGTACTTC	CATDYQTYEQYF
TRBJ1-6	NA	TRBV19	TRBD1	TGTGCCAGTACGGAGACAGGGTGGTCACCCCTCCACTTT	CASTETGWSPLHF
TRBJ2-4	NA	TRBV2	TRBD2	TGTGCCAGCAGCAAACGGGCCGCCGGGGGGGCCAAAAACATTCAGTACTTC	CASSKRAAGGAKNIQYF
TRBJ1-5	NA	TRBV3-1/TRBV3-2	NA	TGTGCCAGCAGCCAAGTCGGTCAGCCCCAGCATTTT	CASSQVGQPQHF
TRBJ2-3	once	TRBV7-2	NA	TGTGCCAGCAGCTTAGTCCACCACAGGGTTGCAGATACGCAGTATTTT	CASSLVHHRVADTQYF
TRBJ2-1	NA	TRBV4-1	NA	TGCGCCAGCAGCCCCACCCCAATGATACGGAGTAACAATGAGCAGTTCTTC	CASSPTPMIRSNNEQFF
TRBJ2-2	NA	TRBV4-2	TRBD2	TGTGCCAGCAGCCCTCGACTAGCGGGGGTGAACACCGGGGAGCTGTTTTTT	CASSPRLAGVNTGELFF
TRBJ2-3	NA	TRBV2	NA	TGTGCCAGCAGTCTTTCGGCAGATACGCAGTATTTT	CASSLSADTQYF
TRBJ2-5	NA	TRBV29-1	NA	TGCAGCGTTGAACAGACCGCTGGGCCAGAAGAGACCCAGTACTTC	CSVEQTAGPEETQYF
TRBJ2-7	NA	TRBV5-1	TRBD2	TGCGCCAGCAGCTTGGATCTAGCGGGACGCGAGCAGTACTTC	CASSLDLAGREQYF
TRBJ1-1	NA	TRBV15	NA	TGTGCCACCAGCGGAGCCGGAGATGAAGCTTTCTTT	CATSGAGDEAFF
TRBJ1-4	NA	TRBV10-3	TRBD1	TGTGCCATCAGCGTGGACAGGTCTAATGAAAAACTGTTTTTT	CAISVDRSNEKLFF
TRBJ2-3	few	TRBV4-3	NA	TGCGCCAGCAGCCAATCTTCGACAGATACGCAGTATTTT	CASSQSSTDTQYF
TRBJ1-5	few	TRBV30	NA	TGTGCCTGGAGTCGGGCGGGGGCGTTGAGCAATCAGCCCCAGCATTTT	CAWSRAGALSNQPQHF
TRBJ2-5	NA	TRBV11-2	NA	TGTGCCAGCAGCTTAGGCCCAGGGGCCCAAGAGACCCAGTACTTC	CASSLGPGAQETQYF
TRBJ2-7	NA	TRBV2	TRBD1	TGTGCCAGCAGGGGGGACAGGGGATCAAACGAGCAGTACTTC	CASRGDRGSNEQYF
TRBJ2-7	NA	TRBV16	NA	TGTGCCAGCAGCTCCAGGGGCGGCTACGAGCAGTACTTC	CASSSRGGYEQYF
TRBJ1-1	NA	TRBV13	NA	TGTGCCAGCAGCCCCCGCCGGGGGGACACTGAAGCTTTCTTT	CASSPRRGDTEAFF
TRBJ1-5	NA	TRBV14	NA	TGTGCCAGCAGCCCGACGAGCGATCAGCCCCAGCATTTT	CASSPTSDQPQHF
TRBJ1-2	few	TRBV5-4	NA	TGTGCCAGCAGCCTCGGGATGGACTATGGCTACACCTTC	CASSLGMDYGYTF
TRBJ1-1	NA	TRBV6-1	NA	TGTGCCAGCAGTGAAGAAGAGGGTTCCCGAGCTTTCTTT	CASSEEEGSRAFF
TRBJ2-5	NA	TRBV29-1	NA	TGCAGCGTTGCTCCGTCCCGGAGCCGGGAGACCCAGTACTTC	CSVAPSRSRETQYF